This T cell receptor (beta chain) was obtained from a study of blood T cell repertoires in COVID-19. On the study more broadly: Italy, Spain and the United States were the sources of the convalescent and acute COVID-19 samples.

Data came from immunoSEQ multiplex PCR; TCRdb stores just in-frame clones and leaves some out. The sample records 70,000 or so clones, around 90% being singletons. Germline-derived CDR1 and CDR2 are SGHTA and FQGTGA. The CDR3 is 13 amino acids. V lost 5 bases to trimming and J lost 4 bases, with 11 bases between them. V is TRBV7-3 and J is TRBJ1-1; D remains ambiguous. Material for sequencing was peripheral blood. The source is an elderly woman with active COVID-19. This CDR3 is CASSDGPGTEAFF. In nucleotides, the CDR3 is TGTGCCAGCAGCGACGGCCCGGGCACTGAAGCTTTCTTT.